The source of this T cell receptor beta chain is a study of blood T cells in healthy people across ages. Whole-study results and caveats: PBMCs left unsorted prevented a conclusive naive versus antigen-experienced comparison. Estimated diversity, derived from one million T cells, was regarded as an underestimate.

Notes on this clonotype: Its cognate antigen is unknown. At one end the junction does not follow the germline gene, possibly because of a read error.

Germline V lookup: CDR1 MGHRA, CDR2 YSYEKL. The CDR3 sequence is 15 residues long. A second PCR of about 7 to 12 cycles used a sample-barcoded 5' primer and a J-beta primer mix. TCRdb independently ran MiXCR on the 5' RACE reads; one entry per CDR3 protein. The sample yields about 900,000 distinct CDR3 sequences, under 50% seen once. The origin of this receptor is a man aged 25 to 45 in good health. Sequenced material: blood. V usage is TRBV4-1 and J usage is TRBJ1-5; D unclear. CDR3 in amino acids: CAGSQDRTVNQPQHF. CDR3 in DNA: TGCGCCGGCAGCCAAGACCGGACGGTCAATCAGCCCCAGCATTTT.